Below, one T cell receptor (beta chain) is given with its context. The V gene's germline CDR1 is SGHVS and CDR2 FNYEAQ. The CDR3 extends over 15 amino acids. The germline V and J ends were trimmed by 5 bases and 10 bases, with 23 bases remaining between them. This entry comes from a study of CD8+CD57+ T cells in acquired aplastic anemia. Investigators profiled TCR beta VDJ and CDR3 from genomic DNA template. TCRdb independently ran MiXCR on the reads; one entry per CDR3 protein. Of around 400,000 distinct CDR3 sequences listed, 60% to 80% are singletons. This receptor was obtained from a human donor in good health, serving as a control. V gene TRBV7-6 combines with J gene TRBJ1-2; TRBD1 might be the D (5 bases). What was sequenced was sorted CD4+, CD8+, or CD8+CD57+ T cells (not recorded which) from PBMCs. CDR3 protein: CASSPGVGRDAPYTF. The CDR3 region has the DNA TGTGCCAGCAGCCCCGGCGTGGGACGCGACGCACCCTACACCTTC.